These T cell receptor beta chains were read from a single sample in a study of blood T cells in healthy people across ages. MiXCR, applied by TCRdb to the 5' RACE reads, yields one record per CDR3 protein. The top ten hold 15% to 25% of the sample, which has hundreds of thousands of distinct CDR3 sequences, around 42% seen once. Sequenced input: blood. The source of these receptors is a man aged 55-75 years in good health. Both conserved end residues are part of each CDR3. D genes are given only for firm matches. Part of the rows lack a size; the others show once, few, many or a class for expanded clones.

cdr3_length	clone_size	j_call	v_call	d_call	cdr3_nt	cdr3_aa
19	NA	TRBJ1-6	TRBV20-1	NA	TGCAGTGCTAGACGTTTTTTCGACCGCATTCAAGGGGTAAATTCACCCCTCCACTTT	CSARRFFDRIQGVNSPLHF
12	few	TRBJ1-5	TRBV6-1	NA	TGTGCCAGCAGCAATTACTATCAGCCCCAGCATTTT	CASSNYYQPQHF
15	NA	TRBJ1-2	TRBV4-3	TRBD1	TGCGCCAGCAGCCAAGTGAGGGACAGGGCCTATGGCTACACCTTC	CASSQVRDRAYGYTF
14	NA	TRBJ2-4	TRBV4-1	NA	TGCGCCAGCAGCCAAGACGCAGTCGGGGGCATTCAGTACTTC	CASSQDAVGGIQYF
13	NA	TRBJ1-6	TRBV7-9	NA	TGTGCCAGCAGCTTATCTGAAAATTCACCCCTCCACTTT	CASSLSENSPLHF
11	few	TRBJ1-4	TRBV29-1	NA	TGCAGCGTTGGGGGGAATGAAAAACTGTTTTTT	CSVGGNEKLFF
13	NA	TRBJ2-1	TRBV4-3	NA	TGCGCCAGCAGCCAATCTCTGGGGAATGAGCAGTTCTTC	CASSQSLGNEQFF
13	NA	TRBJ2-5	TRBV29-1	NA	TGCAGCGTTGAATCGCTGAGAGGGGAGACCCAGTACTTC	CSVESLRGETQYF
14	many	TRBJ2-1	TRBV4-3	NA	TGCGCCAGCAGCCAAGATACGAGTTACAATGAGCAGTTCTTC	CASSQDTSYNEQFF
16	NA	TRBJ2-7	TRBV3-1	NA	TGTGCCAGCAGCCGCTCCGGGAGTACTCGGGCCTACGAGCAGTACTTC	CASSRSGSTRAYEQYF
14	once	TRBJ1-2	TRBV5-5	NA	TGTGCCAGCAGCTTGGACCCCTACCCCTATGGCTACACCTTC	CASSLDPYPYGYTF
17	NA	TRBJ2-3	TRBV9	TRBD1	TGTGCCAGCAGCGTGGAAGGACAGGGTTTGAGCACAGATACGCAGTATTTT	CASSVEGQGLSTDTQYF